This entry lists 24 T cell receptor beta chains sequenced from one sample in a study of T cells after yellow fever vaccination. Each CDR3 protein gets one entry after TCRdb re-called the 5' RACE reads with MiXCR. The top ten hold 3% to 3.5% of the sample, which has more than 300,000 distinct CDR3 sequences, 9.5% to 12% seen once. The source was CD4+ T cells sorted from PBMCs, collected 45 days after the yellow fever booster vaccination. Source of these receptors: a man younger than 35 who received the YFV17D yellow fever vaccine.

This clonotype was observed a few times. This sequence joins TRBV18 and TRBJ1-2; tentatively, D is TRBD1 (6 bases). The germline gives CDR1 KGHSH, CDR2 LQKENI. V gave up 5 bases and J gave up 4 bases, with 17 bases separating them. This CDR3 spans 15 amino acids. CDR3 sequence: CASSATGASGYGYTF. CDR3 bases: TGTGCCAGCTCAGCGACGGGGGCGAGTGGCTATGGCTACACCTTC.

This sequence joins TRBV5-1 and TRBJ2-7, with 8 bases matching TRBD2. The CDR3 runs to 15 residues. V was clipped by 4 bases and J by 7 bases; unmatched bases: 13. Germline CDR1 SGHRS, CDR2 YFSETQ. CDR3 DNA sequence: TGCGCCAGCAGCATCAGAGCGGGGGCCCTCGAGGAGCAGTACTTC. Its translation is CASSIRAGALEEQYF.

DNA for the CDR3: TGCGCCAGCAGCTGGACAGGGGGCGTCTATGGCTACACCTTC. It is translated as CASSWTGGVYGYTF. The chain recombines TRBV5-1 with TRBJ1-2; 11 positions match TRBD1. The J segment lost 4 bases and the V segment lost 3 bases, leaving 2 bases of the junction unmatched. The CDR3 sequence is 14 residues long. The germline V gene encodes CDR1 SGHRS and CDR2 YFSETQ.

This clonotype was counted between two and nine times. The V gene is TRBV9, the J gene TRBJ2-1; 8 bases are shared with TRBD2. V lost 4 bases to trimming and J lost 0 bases; unmatched junction nucleotides: 9. This CDR3 has 17 residues. Germline CDR1 SGDLS, CDR2 YYNGEE. The CDR3 coding sequence is TGTGCCAGCAGCTTAGGACTAGCCCCGAGCTCCTACAATGAGCAGTTCTTC. It is translated as CASSLGLAPSSYNEQFF.

This clonotype was detected a few times. The junction and the germline gene differ at one end; a read error may be behind it. The chain links TRBV6-5 to TRBJ2-3, with D possibly TRBD2 on 5 matching bases. The CDR3 is 13 amino acids. Germline loops: CDR1 MNHEY, CDR2 SVGAGI. The CDR3 spells CVSSRAEGDTQYF. The CDR3 DNA is TGTGTCAGCAGTAGGGCCGAGGGAGATACGCAGTATTTT.

This clonotype has a count of ten or more. The V gene is TRBV6-5, the J gene TRBJ2-3, with TRBD2 matching 9 bases. Germline V gene lookup returns CDR1 MNHEY and CDR2 SVGAGI. With 0 bases clipped from V and 1 base from J, the junction kept 2 bases outside the gene matches. The CDR3 is 16 amino acids. CDR3 amino acids: CASSYSQRGGTDTQYF. The CDR3 coding sequence is TGTGCCAGCAGTTACTCACAGCGGGGGGGCACAGATACGCAGTATTTT.

This clonotype has at least ten counts. The chain is built from TRBV7-8 and TRBJ2-3; TRBD2 agrees at 14 bases. Trimming removed 5 bases from V and 2 bases from J; junction bases left unmatched: 6. This CDR3 is built from 17 residues. Germline V gene sequence: CDR1 SGHVS, CDR2 FQNEAQ. The CDR3 sequence: CASSPGTSGGLTDTQYF. CDR3 DNA sequence: TGTGCCAGCAGCCCGGGGACTAGCGGGGGACTCACAGATACGCAGTATTTT.

In its sample, this clonotype was seen many times. The chain uses TRBV15 and TRBJ2-7; no clear D gene. The CDR3 extends over 13 amino acids. The germline V gene has CDR1 LNHNV and CDR2 YYDKDF (reference sequence). Trimming left V 4 bases short and J 6 bases short, with 13 bases between. CDR3 DNA sequence: TGTGCCACCAGCAAGGATATTTATTCCGAGCAGTACGTC. This encodes CATSKDIYSEQYV.

This clonotype appeared a few times. The chain combines TRBV10-2 with TRBJ2-3, with 8 positions matching TRBD2. V dropped 8 bases and J dropped 2; count of bases not matched to a gene: 9. The CDR3 has 15 amino acids. Germline values: CDR1 WSHSY, CDR2 SAAADI. The CDR3 loop reads CASRFAGGFTDTQYF. CDR3 coding DNA: TGCGCCAGCCGTTTCGCGGGGGGCTTCACAGATACGCAGTATTTT.

This clonotype has only a few counts. The V and J genes are TRBV5-1 and TRBJ2-5; the D gene could be TRBD1 or TRBD2 (7 bases each). This CDR3 is built from 17 residues. Trimming shortened V by 2 bases and J by 2 bases, and 19 bases separated the two germline ends. Germline loops: CDR1 SGHRS, CDR2 YFSETQ. The CDR3: CASSLGVQGGTQETQYF. In nucleotides, the CDR3 is TGCGCCAGCAGCTTAGGAGTCCAGGGGGGGACTCAAGAGACCCAGTACTTC.

This clonotype was observed a handful of times. Here the CDR3 reads CSATPGQGIRSQYF. For the CDR3, the DNA is TGCAGTGCTACCCCGGGACAGGGGATACGGAGTCAGTACTTC. J is TRBJ2-7 and V is TRBV20-1; 10 bases agree with TRBD1. The CDR3 contains 14 residues. CDR1 and CDR2 (germline): DFQATT, SNEGSKA (reference sequence). Unmatched junction bases numbered 13, after V lost 4 bases and J lost 10 bases.

This clonotype has more than one count but fewer than ten. This rearrangement joins TRBV18 to TRBJ2-5; D ambiguous. Germline V gives CDR1 KGHSH, CDR2 LQKENI. The V end was cut by 3 bases, the J end by 7 bases, with 9 bases between. The CDR3 extends over 12 amino acids. The CDR3 region has the DNA TGTGCCAGCTCACCGGGTGAGCTGACCCAGTACTTC. Protein sequence: CASSPGELTQYF.

This sequence joins TRBV4-1 and TRBJ1-2; 8 bases align to TRBD1. The CDR3 has 15 amino acids. Trimming at V came to 1 base and at J to 7 bases, leaving 8 bases not matched to a gene. Germline V gene sequence: CDR1 MGHRA, CDR2 YSYEKL. This CDR3 is CASSQGDRGGGGYTF. The CDR3 DNA reads as TGCGCCAGCAGCCAAGGAGACAGGGGAGGAGGTGGCTACACCTTC.

This clonotype showed up just a few times. The chain uses TRBV18 and TRBJ1-4; D is possibly TRBD1 (5 bases). The germline V gene encodes CDR1 KGHSH and CDR2 LQKENI. The CDR3 runs 15 residues. V was cut by 3 bases and J by 5 bases, with 13 bases left in between. The CDR3 region has the DNA TGTGCCAGCTCACCGGGGCCTACCGAAAATGAAAAACTGTTTTTT. Protein sequence: CASSPGPTENEKLFF.

The chain couples TRBV12-3 or TRBV12-4 to TRBJ2-1; D might be TRBD2 (5 bases). V lost 5 bases, J lost 0 bases, and 14 bases lay in between. The CDR3 loop spans 16 amino acids. The CDR3 DNA is TGTGCCAGCAGTGGACGGGTGGGGAGCTCCTACAATGAGCAGTTCTTC. This sequence encodes CASSGRVGSSYNEQFF.

This clonotype was seen a handful of times. The chain couples TRBV6-2 or TRBV6-3 to TRBJ1-1, with 7 bases that match TRBD1. The CDR3 consists of 13 residues. Germline assignment: CDR1 MNHEY and CDR2 SVGEGT. J gave up 7 bases and V 11 bases, and 13 bases lay outside the gene matches. As DNA, the CDR3 is TGTGCCGCAATGGGACAGCCGGCAGGTGAAGCTTTCTTT. The encoded protein is CAAMGQPAGEAFF.

The V and J genes are TRBV7-9 and TRBJ2-5; TRBD2 is a possible D gene (7 bases). The CDR3 is made up of 15 amino acids. Per the germline V gene, CDR1 is SEHNR and CDR2 is FQNEAQ (reference sequence). The V end lost 1 base, the J end lost 3 bases, and 12 bases lay between the germline ends. The CDR3 nucleotides read TGTGCCAGCAGCTTAGTAGGCGGGGGCAAAGAGACCCAGTACTTC. Amino acids: CASSLVGGGKETQYF.

The chain couples TRBV3-1 to TRBJ2-6; TRBD1 might be the D (6 bases). The CDR3 has 15 amino acids. CDR1 LGHDT and CDR2 YNNKEL come from the germline V gene (reference sequence). V was cut by 3 bases and J by 6 bases, with 12 bases left in between. Written as DNA, the CDR3 is TGTGCCAGCAGCCAGGGGGCTCTGACGGCCAACGTCCTGACTTTC. Encoded protein: CASSQGALTANVLTF.

The J gene is TRBJ1-1, the V gene TRBV21-1. TRBV21-1 is tagged as a pseudogene. The CDR3 is 10 residues long. CDR3 DNA sequence: TGTGCCAGCAGCAAAGGGCCAGCTTTCTTT. Translation: CASSKGPAFF.

This clonotype has more than one count but fewer than ten. V gene TRBV7-2 combines with J gene TRBJ1-1, with D uncertain. The germline gives CDR1 SGHTA, CDR2 FQGNSA. There are 14 residues in the CDR3. Trimming removed 4 bases at V and 5 bases at J, with 14 bases between. CDR3: CASSSVWRRTEAFF. DNA of the CDR3: TGTGCCAGCAGCTCGGTGTGGCGGAGAACTGAAGCTTTCTTT.

The V call is TRBV4-1, the J call TRBJ1-1; the D is unclear. This CDR3 comprises 14 residues. Germline CDR1 is MGHRA and CDR2 is YSYEKL. Trimming stripped 3 bases from V and 0 bases from J, with 8 bases between. In nucleotides, the CDR3 is TGCGCCAGCAGCCACTGGGGAATGAACACTGAAGCTTTCTTT. Translation: CASSHWGMNTEAFF.

The chain has TRBV5-1 and TRBJ2-7; D is perhaps TRBD1 (6 bases). This CDR3 is built from 13 residues. Germline values: CDR1 SGHRS, CDR2 YFSETQ. Trimming shortened V by 5 bases and J by 3 bases, and 12 bases separated the two germline ends. CDR3 loop: CASREAQGYEQYF. For the CDR3, the DNA is TGCGCCAGCAGAGAAGCACAGGGCTACGAGCAGTACTTC.

This clonotype showed up just a few times. This rearrangement joins TRBV5-1 to TRBJ1-2; a weak D match, TRBD1 (5 bases). The CDR3 is made up of 15 amino acids. The V gene's germline CDR1 is SGHRS and CDR2 YFSETQ. Trimming cost V 4 bases and J 4 bases, with 17 bases left between them. CDR3 loop: CASSAGMGHLYGYTF. The CDR3 nucleotides are TGCGCCAGCAGCGCCGGGATGGGGCACCTCTATGGCTACACCTTC.

The chain uses TRBV28 and TRBJ1-5, with D possibly matching TRBD1 (6 bases). The CDR3 consists of 15 residues. The germline V and J ends were trimmed by 5 bases and 7 bases, with 18 bases remaining between them. The germline V gene encodes CDR1 MDHEN and CDR2 SYDVKM. CDR3 in amino acids: CASSLKQGLAQPQHF. CDR3 in DNA: TGTGCCAGCAGTCTCAAACAGGGTTTGGCGCAGCCCCAGCATTTT.